This is a list of T cell receptor beta chains from one sample in a study of response to subunit inactivated influenza vaccine. TCRdb called the RT-PCR reads again in MiXCR, with one record for every CDR3 protein. The data contain about 160,000 distinct CDR3 sequences, about a tenth of them singletons. Sequencing used non-naive T cells sorted from PBMCs, obtained around seven weeks after vaccination. The receptors stem from a man aged 50 to 59 who received an inactivated influenza vaccine. The conserved cysteine and the conserved F or W are not part of the CDR3 here.

j_call: TRBJ1-1
v_call: TRBV6-2/TRBV6-3
cdr3_aa: ASSYWPGAF

j_call: TRBJ2-7
v_call: TRBV30
cdr3_aa: AWEESYEQY

j_call: TRBJ2-1
v_call: TRBV4-2
cdr3_aa: ASSQVGGRGYNEQF

j_call: TRBJ1-5
v_call: TRBV5-5
cdr3_aa: ARGPGGQCNQPQH

j_call: TRBJ2-5
v_call: TRBV5-4
cdr3_aa: ASSRDGGGETQY

j_call: TRBJ2-3
v_call: TRBV5-1
cdr3_aa: ASSSEDSFDTQY

j_call: TRBJ2-1
v_call: TRBV5-1
cdr3_aa: ASSSPGLAYNEQF

j_call: TRBJ2-7
v_call: TRBV5-1
cdr3_aa: ASTFTTGATRTHEQY

j_call: TRBJ1-6
v_call: TRBV9
cdr3_aa: ASSVATESSPLH

j_call: TRBJ2-1
v_call: TRBV9
cdr3_aa: ASSVGGQVTYNEQF

j_call: TRBJ2-5
v_call: TRBV12-3/TRBV12-4
cdr3_aa: ASSSGGLAGETQY

j_call: TRBJ2-2
v_call: TRBV11-2
cdr3_aa: ASSLGTSGRALTGELF

j_call: TRBJ2-7
v_call: TRBV27
cdr3_aa: ASSPYRETYEQY

j_call: TRBJ1-3
v_call: TRBV7-2
cdr3_aa: ASSSFPGQSSGNTIY

j_call: TRBJ2-3
v_call: TRBV5-6
cdr3_aa: ASSGRTSGEYTQY

j_call: TRBJ1-1
v_call: TRBV9
cdr3_aa: ASSRGGHPQNTEAF

j_call: TRBJ2-1
v_call: TRBV27
cdr3_aa: ASSPGVSSYNEQF

j_call: TRBJ1-2
v_call: TRBV20-1
cdr3_aa: SASNRNLVDGYT

j_call: TRBJ2-7
v_call: TRBV6-2/TRBV6-3
cdr3_aa: ASSYRAGTGAYEQY

j_call: TRBJ2-2
v_call: TRBV6-1
cdr3_aa: ASRWGTGTPNTGELF

j_call: TRBJ2-3
v_call: TRBV2
cdr3_aa: ASRAPAWAADTQY

j_call: TRBJ2-7
v_call: TRBV27
cdr3_aa: ASRGLPGQGYEQY

j_call: TRBJ2-5
v_call: TRBV7-2
cdr3_aa: ASSFEQRRIETQY

j_call: TRBJ2-1
v_call: TRBV13
cdr3_aa: ASSFFYQTNEQF

j_call: TRBJ1-4
v_call: TRBV18
cdr3_aa: ASSPEAVREKLF

j_call: TRBJ2-1
v_call: TRBV11-2
cdr3_aa: ASSPYNGPNNEQF

j_call: TRBJ2-4
v_call: TRBV6-1
cdr3_aa: ASRGHEVEGKNIQY

j_call: TRBJ1-1
v_call: TRBV7-9
cdr3_aa: ASSPSGGGMNTEAF

j_call: TRBJ1-5
v_call: TRBV2
cdr3_aa: ASSFGTFVQPQH

j_call: TRBJ2-3
v_call: TRBV15
cdr3_aa: ATSRDLLTSGDTDTQY

j_call: TRBJ1-3
v_call: TRBV7-2
cdr3_aa: ASSKRTGPFGNTIY

j_call: TRBJ2-7
v_call: TRBV28
cdr3_aa: ASRKLRGGTYEQY

j_call: TRBJ2-1
v_call: TRBV14
cdr3_aa: ASSQAFSRGSYNEQF

j_call: TRBJ1-6
v_call: TRBV6-1
cdr3_aa: ASSGTGGSSPLH

j_call: TRBJ2-5
v_call: TRBV5-1
cdr3_aa: ASSLGDRGRETQY

j_call: TRBJ1-2
v_call: TRBV12-3/TRBV12-4
cdr3_aa: ASSLEQHGYT

j_call: TRBJ2-2
v_call: TRBV11-1
cdr3_aa: ASSLVASSNGELF

j_call: TRBJ2-7
v_call: TRBV21-1
cdr3_aa: GLSGFRSYEQY

j_call: TRBJ1-1
v_call: TRBV27
cdr3_aa: ASSPYSPDSNTEAF

j_call: TRBJ2-7
v_call: TRBV5-6
cdr3_aa: ASSFRDRGPYEQY

j_call: TRBJ1-1
v_call: TRBV7-2
cdr3_aa: ASSFSDTEAF